This TCR beta chain was documented in a study of blood T cells in healthy people across ages. The study, taken as a whole, reports: Diversity figures derived from one million T cells were judged to underestimate the true value.

Alongside a J-beta primer mix, a sample-barcoded 5' primer served in a second PCR lasting 7 to 11 cycles. Any given sample supplied a minimum of 3 million CDR3-containing paired-end reads. MiXCR was run by TCRdb on the 5' RACE reads, yielding one entry per CDR3 protein. The top ten hold roughly a tenth of the sample, which has around 700,000 distinct CDR3 sequences, about 25% seen once. In the case of this clonotype: What it binds is unknown.

Looked up from germline, CDR1 is SEHNR and CDR2 is FQNEAQ (reference sequence). This CDR3 region has 19 residues. Deletions cut 4 bases from V and 4 bases from J, with 28 bases between. This sample also belongs to another study, concerning T cells of mothers and their children. As reported in that work: Sequencing returned over 8 million TCR beta CDR3 reads per mother and several million per child. Detection of persistent microchimeric T cell clones did not occur.

Sequenced material: blood. The receptor was derived from a boy aged 5-17 years in good health. The chain is built from TRBV7-9 and TRBJ2-5, with TRBD2 as a possible D gene (5 bases). CDR3 nucleotides: TGTGCCAGCAGCTCCCGGGCCCGAGGGAAAGGAAAAGGATCAGAGACCCAGTACTTC. It specifies CASSSRARGKGKGSETQYF.